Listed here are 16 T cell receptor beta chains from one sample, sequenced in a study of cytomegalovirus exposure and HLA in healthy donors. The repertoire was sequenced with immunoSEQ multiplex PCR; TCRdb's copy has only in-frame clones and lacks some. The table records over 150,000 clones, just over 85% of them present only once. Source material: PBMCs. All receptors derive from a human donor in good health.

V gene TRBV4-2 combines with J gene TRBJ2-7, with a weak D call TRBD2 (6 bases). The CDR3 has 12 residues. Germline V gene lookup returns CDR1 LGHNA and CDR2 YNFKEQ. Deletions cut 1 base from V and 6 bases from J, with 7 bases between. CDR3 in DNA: TGTGCCAGCAGCCAAGGGGGACTCGAGCAGTACTTC. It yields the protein CASSQGGLEQYF.

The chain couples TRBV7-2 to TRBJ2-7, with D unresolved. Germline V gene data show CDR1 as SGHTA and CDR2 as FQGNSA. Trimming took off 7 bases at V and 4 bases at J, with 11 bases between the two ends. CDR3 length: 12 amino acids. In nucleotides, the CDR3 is TGTGCCAGCAACTCGGGTGGGTACGAGCAGTACTTC. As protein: CASNSGGYEQYF.

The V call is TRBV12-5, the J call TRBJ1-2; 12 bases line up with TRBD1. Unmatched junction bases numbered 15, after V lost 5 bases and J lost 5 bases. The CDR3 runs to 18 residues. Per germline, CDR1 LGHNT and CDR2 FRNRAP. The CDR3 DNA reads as TGTGCTAGTGGTCCCCACTCGGGACAGGGGGCATTAGGGTATGGCTACACCTTC. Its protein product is CASGPHSGQGALGYGYTF.

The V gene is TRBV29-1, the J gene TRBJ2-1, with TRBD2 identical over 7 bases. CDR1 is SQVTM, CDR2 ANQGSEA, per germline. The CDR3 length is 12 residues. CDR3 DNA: TGCAGTATTCCGGGGGGCTACAATGAGCAGTTCTTC. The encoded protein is CSIPGGYNEQFF.

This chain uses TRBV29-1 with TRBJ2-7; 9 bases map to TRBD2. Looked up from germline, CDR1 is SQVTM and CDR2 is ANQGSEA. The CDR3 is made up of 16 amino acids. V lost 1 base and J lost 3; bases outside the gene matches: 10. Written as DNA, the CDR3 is TGCAGCGTTGAAGGGGCCGGGACTAGCCGAGACTACGAGCAGTACTTC. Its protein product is CSVEGAGTSRDYEQYF.

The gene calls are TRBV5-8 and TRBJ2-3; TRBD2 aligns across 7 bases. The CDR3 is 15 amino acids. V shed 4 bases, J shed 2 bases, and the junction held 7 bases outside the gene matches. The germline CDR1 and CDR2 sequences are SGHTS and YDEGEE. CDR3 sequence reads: CASSPSGVPTDTQYF. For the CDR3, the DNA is TGTGCCAGCAGCCCAAGCGGGGTCCCCACAGATACGCAGTATTTT.

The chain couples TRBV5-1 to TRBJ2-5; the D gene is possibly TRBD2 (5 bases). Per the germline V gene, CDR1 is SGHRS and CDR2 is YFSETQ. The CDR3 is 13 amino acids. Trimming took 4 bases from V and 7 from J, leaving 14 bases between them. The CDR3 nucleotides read TGCGCCAGCAGCCTCGATGCACGGGGGACCCAGTACTTC. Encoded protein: CASSLDARGTQYF.

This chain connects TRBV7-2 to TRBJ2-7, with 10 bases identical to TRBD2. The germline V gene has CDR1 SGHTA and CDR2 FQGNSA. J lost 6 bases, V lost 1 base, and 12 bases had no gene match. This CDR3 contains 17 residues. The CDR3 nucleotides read TGTGCCAGCAGCTTAGGAAATGTGGGACTAGCGACCTCCGAGCAGTACTTC. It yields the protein CASSLGNVGLATSEQYF. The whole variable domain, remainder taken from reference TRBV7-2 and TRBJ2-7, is GAGVSQSPSNKVTEKGKDVELRCDPISGHTALYWYRQSLGQGLEFLIYFQGNSAPDKSGLPSDRFSAERTGGSVSTLTIQRTQQEDSAVYLCASSLGNVGLATSEQYFGPGTRLTVT.

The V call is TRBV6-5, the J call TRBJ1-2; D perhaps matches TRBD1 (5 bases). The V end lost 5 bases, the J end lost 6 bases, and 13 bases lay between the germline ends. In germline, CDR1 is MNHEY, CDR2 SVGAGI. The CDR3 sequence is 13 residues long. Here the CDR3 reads CASSPGGVDGYTF. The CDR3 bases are TGTGCCAGCAGTCCCGGGGGAGTGGATGGCTACACCTTC.

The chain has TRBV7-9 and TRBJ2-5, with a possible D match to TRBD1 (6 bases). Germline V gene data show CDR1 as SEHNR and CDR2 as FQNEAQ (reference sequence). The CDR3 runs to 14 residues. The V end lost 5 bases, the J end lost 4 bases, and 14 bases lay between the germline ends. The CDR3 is CASSMRTVRETQYF. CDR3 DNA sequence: TGTGCCAGCAGCATGAGGACAGTAAGAGAGACCCAGTACTTC. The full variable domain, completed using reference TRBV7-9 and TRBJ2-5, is DTGVSQNPRHKITKRGQNVTFRCDPISEHNRLYWYRQTLGQGPEFLTYFQNEAQLEKSRLLSDRFSAERPKGSFSTLEIQRTEQGDSAMYLCASSMRTVRETQYFGPGTRLLVL.

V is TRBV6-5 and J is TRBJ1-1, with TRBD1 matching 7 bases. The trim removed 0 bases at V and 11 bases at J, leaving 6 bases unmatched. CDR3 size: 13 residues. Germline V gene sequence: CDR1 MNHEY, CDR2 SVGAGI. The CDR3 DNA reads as TGTGCCAGCAGTTACTCTCGACAGGGAGAGGCTTTCTTT. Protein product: CASSYSRQGEAFF.

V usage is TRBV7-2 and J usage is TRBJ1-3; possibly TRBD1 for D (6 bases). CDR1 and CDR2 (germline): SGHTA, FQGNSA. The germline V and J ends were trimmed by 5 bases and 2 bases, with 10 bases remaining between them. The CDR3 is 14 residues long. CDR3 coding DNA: TGTGCCAGCAGCCTCAGGGGAACTGGAAACACCATATATTTT. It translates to CASSLRGTGNTIYF. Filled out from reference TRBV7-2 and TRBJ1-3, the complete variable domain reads GAGVSQSPSNKVTEKGKDVELRCDPISGHTALYWYRQSLGQGLEFLIYFQGNSAPDKSGLPSDRFSAERTGGSVSTLTIQRTQQEDSAVYLCASSLRGTGNTIYFGEGSWLTVV.

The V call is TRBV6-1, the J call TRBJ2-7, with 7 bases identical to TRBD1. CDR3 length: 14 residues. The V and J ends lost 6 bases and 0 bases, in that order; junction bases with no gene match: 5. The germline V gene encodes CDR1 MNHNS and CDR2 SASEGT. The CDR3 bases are TGTGCCAGCAGGAGACAGGGAACCTCCTACGAGCAGTACTTC. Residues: CASRRQGTSYEQYF.

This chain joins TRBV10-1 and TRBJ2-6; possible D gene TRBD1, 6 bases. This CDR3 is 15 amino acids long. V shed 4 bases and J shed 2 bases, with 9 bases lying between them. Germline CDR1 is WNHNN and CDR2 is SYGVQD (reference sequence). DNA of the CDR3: TGCGCCAGCAGTGGGACAGAGACTGGGGCCAACGTCCTGACTTTC. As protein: CASSGTETGANVLTF.

The CDR3 DNA reads as TGTGCCAGCAGCCGACGGGGGGACAGGGTCTTCACCGGGGAGCTGTTTTTT. Protein product: CASSRRGDRVFTGELFF. The J gene is TRBJ2-2, the V gene TRBV27; the match to TRBD1 covers 9 bases. Germline V gene data show CDR1 as MNHEY and CDR2 as SMNVEV (reference sequence). V trimming: 6 bases; J trimming: 4 bases; junction bases outside the gene matches: 12. This CDR3 is 17 amino acids long.

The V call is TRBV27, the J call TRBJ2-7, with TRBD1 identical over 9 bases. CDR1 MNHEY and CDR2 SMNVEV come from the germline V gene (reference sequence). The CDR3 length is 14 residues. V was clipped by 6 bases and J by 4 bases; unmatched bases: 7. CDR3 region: CASSPGTGKYEQYF. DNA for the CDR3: TGTGCCAGCAGCCCCGGGACAGGGAAATACGAGCAGTACTTC.